Each of the 28 T cell receptor beta chains below was sequenced from the same sample in a study of cytomegalovirus exposure and HLA in healthy donors. The study ran its PCR with 60 Vbeta and 13 Jbeta primers. Assay used: immunoSEQ multiplex PCR; TCRdb lists only in-frame clones, some missing. The repertoire holds 200,000 to 300,000 clones, roughly 78% seen once, with less than 0.6% in the top ten. The source material was PBMCs. Receptors were obtained from a boy aged 5-17 years in good health and CMV-seronegative.

The V gene is TRBV19, the J gene TRBJ2-3; 9 nucleotides match TRBD2. The CDR3 runs 13 residues. V was pared by 7 bases and J by 4 bases, with 3 bases of the junction left unmatched. CDR1 is LNHDA, CDR2 SQIVND, per germline (reference sequence). The CDR3 DNA reads as TGTGCCAGTAACGTAGCGGGAGCAGATACGCAGTATTTT. Its translation is CASNVAGADTQYF.

The rearrangement joins TRBV5-1 to TRBJ2-3, with 14 positions matching TRBD2. This CDR3 region has 16 residues. Trimming cost V 4 bases and J 5 bases; bases outside gene matches: 6. CDR1 is SGHRS and CDR2 is YFSETQ in the germline V gene. CDR3 DNA: TGCGCCAGCAGCCTAGTGACTAGCGGGGGGGAAGATACGCAGTATTTT. Amino acids: CASSLVTSGGEDTQYF.

The J gene is TRBJ2-2, the V gene TRBV7-9, with 8 bases lining up with TRBD1. V shed 4 bases, J shed 1 base, and the junction held 2 bases outside the gene matches. This CDR3 has 15 residues. Looked up from germline, CDR1 is SEHNR and CDR2 is FQNEAQ (reference sequence). CDR3 protein: CASSSGTGNTGELFF. DNA for the CDR3: TGTGCCAGCAGCTCGGGGACAGGGAACACCGGGGAGCTGTTTTTT.

The chain has TRBV5-1 and TRBJ1-6, with D tentatively TRBD1 (6 bases). Trimming shortened V by 4 bases and J by 8 bases, and 16 bases separated the two germline ends. The length of the CDR3 is 15 residues. Germline CDR1 is SGHRS and CDR2 is YFSETQ. In DNA form, the CDR3 reads TGCGCCAGCAGCCTAAGACAGGAGATTGATTCACCCCTCCACTTT. Translating gives CASSLRQEIDSPLHF.

The chain recombines TRBV7-9 with TRBJ2-1, with a tentative D call TRBD1 (5 bases). V lost 3 bases to trimming and J lost 10 bases, with 10 bases between them. The V gene's germline CDR1 is SEHNR and CDR2 FQNEAQ (reference sequence). CDR3 length equals 12 residues. The CDR3 nucleotides read TGTGCCAGCAGCTTTGTAGGGGCGGAGCAGTTCTTC. This gives the protein CASSFVGAEQFF.

This chain links TRBV13 with TRBJ2-7; D might be TRBD1 (5 bases). Trimming shortened V by 2 bases and J by 2 bases, and 10 bases separated the two germline ends. This CDR3 has 14 amino acids. From germline, CDR1 is PRHDT and CDR2 FYEKMQ (reference sequence). For the CDR3, the DNA is TGTGCCAGCAGCTTACAGGGTGCGCCCTACGAGCAGTACTTC. Translation: CASSLQGAPYEQYF.

The genes are TRBV11-3 and TRBJ2-7, with 8 bases fitting TRBD1. After removal of 5 bases from V and 2 bases from J, the junction contained 2 bases not matched to a gene. The germline CDR1 and CDR2 sequences are SGHNT and YENEEA. This CDR3 comprises 13 residues. The CDR3 region has the DNA TGTGCCAGCAGCATGGACAGGGCCTACGAGCAGTACTTC. It specifies CASSMDRAYEQYF. Using reference TRBV11-3 and TRBJ2-7 for the parts outside the CDR3, the full variable domain is EAGVVQSPRYKIIEKKQPVAFWCNPISGHNTLYWYLQNLGQGPELLIRYENEEAVDDSQLPKDRFSAERLKGVDSTLKIQPAELGDSAVYLCASSMDRAYEQYFGPGTRLTVT.

The chain uses TRBV11-3 and TRBJ2-3; tentative D call: TRBD2 (6 bases). Per germline, CDR1 SGHNT and CDR2 YENEEA. This CDR3 is 14 amino acids long. V lost 1 base, J lost 6 bases, and 11 bases lay in between. In nucleotides, the CDR3 is TGTGCCAGCAGCTTAGTACTAGCTGCCGATACGCAGTATTTT. This sequence encodes CASSLVLAADTQYF.

The chain links TRBV6-1 to TRBJ1-2; no firm D call. The CDR3 extends over 14 amino acids. Deletions cut 9 bases from V and 4 bases from J, with 18 bases between. Per the germline V gene, CDR1 is MNHNS and CDR2 is SASEGT. The CDR3 spells CARLQWWESYGYTF. CDR3 in DNA: TGTGCCAGGTTGCAGTGGTGGGAGAGCTATGGCTACACCTTC.

CDR3 residues: CASSLKTGVSYNSPLHF. The CDR3 bases are TGTGCCAGCAGTTTAAAGACAGGGGTATCCTATAATTCACCCCTCCACTTT. The genes are TRBV27 and TRBJ1-6; 8 bases map to TRBD1. This CDR3 has 17 amino acids. After removal of 2 bases from V and 1 base from J, the junction contained 4 bases not matched to a gene. The germline V gene encodes CDR1 MNHEY and CDR2 SMNVEV (reference sequence).

The V call is TRBV30, the J call TRBJ1-2, with D perhaps TRBD1 (5 bases). V lost 0 bases, J lost 2 bases, and 13 bases lay in between. The CDR3 loop spans 15 amino acids. The germline CDR1 and CDR2 sequences are GTSNPN and SVGIG (reference sequence). The DNA of the CDR3 is TGTGCCTGGAGTGTAATGGGGCGCACAAACTATGGCTACACCTTC. Protein product: CAWSVMGRTNYGYTF.

The chain carries TRBV4-1 and TRBJ2-1; 7 bases fit TRBD1. The CDR3 sequence is 16 residues long. The ends lost 1 base at V and 8 bases at J; junction bases unmatched: 11. Per germline, CDR1 MGHRA and CDR2 YSYEKL. The CDR3 here is CASSQAQGRYGDEQFF. The CDR3 DNA is TGCGCCAGCAGCCAAGCACAGGGGCGGTATGGGGATGAGCAGTTCTTC.

This rearrangement joins TRBV19 to TRBJ2-5; 9 nucleotides agree with TRBD2. CDR1 LNHDA and CDR2 SQIVND come from the germline V gene (reference sequence). The junction had 12 bases not matched to a gene; V was cut back by 3 bases and J by 4 bases. CDR3 length equals 17 residues. The CDR3 sequence: CASSMVYRTSERETQYF. The DNA for the CDR3 is TGTGCCAGTAGTATGGTCTATCGGACTAGCGAAAGAGAGACCCAGTACTTC. Full variable domain (remainder filled in from reference TRBV19 and TRBJ2-5): DGGITQSPKYLFRKEGQNVTLSCEQNLNHDAMYWYRQDPGQGLRLIYYSQIVNDFQKGDIAEGYSVSREKKESFPLTVTSAQKNPTAFYLCASSMVYRTSERETQYFGPGTRLLVL.

This clone was found a few times. Additional DNA sequences in this sample encode the identical CDR3. V and J are TRBV19 and TRBJ1-1, with D hard to call. Trimming stripped 1 base from V and 4 bases from J, with 7 bases between. Germline CDR1 reads LNHDA; CDR2 reads SQIVND (reference sequence). There are 13 residues in the CDR3. The CDR3 DNA reads as TGTGCCAGTAGTATAGTGGAGGGCACTGAAGCTTTCTTT. Amino acid sequence: CASSIVEGTEAFF.

The V call is TRBV7-6, the J call TRBJ1-2; D is unclear. The CDR3 runs to 12 residues. The V end was cut by 1 base, the J end by 8 bases, with 8 bases between. Per the germline V gene, CDR1 is SGHVS and CDR2 is FNYEAQ. CDR3: CASSLDSKGYTF. CDR3 DNA sequence: TGTGCCAGCAGCTTAGACTCTAAGGGCTACACCTTC.

The genes are TRBV14 and TRBJ1-2; TRBD1 agrees at 8 bases. CDR1 and CDR2 from the germline V gene are SGHDN and FVKESK. Trimming at V came to 5 bases and at J to 8 bases, leaving 10 bases not matched to a gene. The CDR3 consists of 14 residues. The CDR3 region has the DNA TGTGCCAGCAGCTATGGAGGACAGGGAGAAGGCTACACCTTC. This translates into CASSYGGQGEGYTF. Full variable domain (missing parts from reference TRBV14 and TRBJ1-2): EAGVTQFPSHSVIEKGQTVTLRCDPISGHDNLYWYRRVMGKEIKFLLHFVKESKQDESGMPNNRFLAERTGGTYSTLKVQPAELEDSGVYFCASSYGGQGEGYTFGSGTRLTVV.

The rearrangement links TRBV5-1 to TRBJ1-4, with TRBD1 matching over 9 bases. Germline V gene sequence: CDR1 SGHRS, CDR2 YFSETQ. V lost 4 bases and J lost 6; bases outside the gene matches: 13. CDR3 length: 17 residues. CDR3 bases: TGCGCCAGCAGCCAAGAAGGGACAGGGCTATTAGATGAAAAACTGTTTTTT. Amino acid sequence: CASSQEGTGLLDEKLFF.

A note on this clone: Other DNA sequences in the same sample also yield this CDR3. CDR3 amino acids: CASSVGLGLAETQYF. The CDR3 DNA is TGTGCCAGCAGCGTAGGCCTGGGACTAGCGGAGACCCAGTACTTC. The chain is built from TRBV9 and TRBJ2-5; TRBD2 agrees at 10 bases. V lost 0 bases to trimming and J lost 5 bases; unmatched junction nucleotides: 4. The CDR3 runs to 15 residues. Germline V gene data show CDR1 as SGDLS and CDR2 as YYNGEE.

The chain is built from TRBV7-2 and TRBJ2-2; 10 nucleotides align to TRBD1. Germline assignment: CDR1 SGHTA and CDR2 FQGNSA. Trimming cost V 3 bases and J 5 bases; bases outside gene matches: 3. This CDR3 has 15 amino acids. CDR3: CASSFRTGGTGELFF. The CDR3 nucleotides read TGTGCCAGCAGCTTCCGGACAGGGGGGACCGGGGAGCTGTTTTTT.

V usage is TRBV5-1 and J usage is TRBJ1-2; 8 nucleotides line up with TRBD1. V lost 4 bases, J lost 4 bases, and 6 bases stayed unmatched. Germline CDR1 SGHRS, CDR2 YFSETQ. The CDR3 is 14 residues long. CDR3 DNA: TGCGCCAGCAGCGCTCCGGGACAGGTCTATGGCTACACCTTC. Its translation: CASSAPGQVYGYTF.

The chain recombines TRBV4-2 with TRBJ2-1, with D possibly TRBD1 on 6 matching bases. Germline V CDR1 and CDR2: LGHNA, YNFKEQ. Trimming took off 1 base at V and 8 bases at J, with 12 bases between the two ends. This CDR3 is built from 14 residues. The CDR3 coding sequence is TGTGCCAGCAGCCAAGCCAACAGGGATTATGAGCAGTTCTTC. This gives the protein CASSQANRDYEQFF.

This clone showed up just a few times. The chain recombines TRBV11-2 with TRBJ2-1, with D maybe TRBD1 (7 bases). Germline V gene data show CDR1 as SGHAT and CDR2 as FQNNGV. The CDR3 extends over 15 amino acids. Between the trimmed V and J ends, which lost 5 bases and 9 bases, there was a span of 20 bases. The CDR3 DNA follows: TGTGCCAGCAGCAAAATACAGGGGTCCGGGAGTGAGCAGTTCTTC. It yields the protein CASSKIQGSGSEQFF.

The chain links TRBV7-6 to TRBJ1-4; TRBD1 aligns across 9 bases. Trimming at V came to 5 bases and at J to 8 bases, leaving 9 bases not matched to a gene. Germline V gene data show CDR1 as SGHVS and CDR2 as FNYEAQ. This CDR3 comprises 15 residues. In DNA, the CDR3 is TGTGCCAGCAGCATCGACAGGGGGGTTTACGAAAAACTGTTTTTT. Its translation: CASSIDRGVYEKLFF.

The chain uses TRBV29-1 and TRBJ1-1, with 7 positions matching TRBD1. The V and J ends lost 7 bases and 1 base, in that order; junction bases with no gene match: 3. CDR3 length equals 12 residues. Germline CDR1 SQVTM, CDR2 ANQGSEA. CDR3 in amino acids: CSADRRNTEAFF. The CDR3 DNA reads as TGCAGCGCGGACAGGAGGAACACTGAAGCTTTCTTT.

In this sample, this clone turned up a few times. The J gene is TRBJ1-1, the V gene TRBV6-6; no definite D call. Trimming stripped 0 bases from V and 0 bases from J, with 8 bases between. CDR3 length: 15 amino acids. Per germline, CDR1 MNHNY and CDR2 SVGAGI (reference sequence). CDR3 in amino acids: CASSYSNSLNTEAFF. CDR3 DNA: TGTGCCAGCAGTTACTCGAACAGCCTGAACACTGAAGCTTTCTTT.

This clone was counted a few times. The chain is built from TRBV6-4 and TRBJ1-5, with a weak D call TRBD1 (5 bases). V shed 0 bases and J shed 5 bases, with 17 bases lying between them. Germline values: CDR1 MRHNA, CDR2 SNTAGT. This CDR3 region has 17 residues. The CDR3 DNA is TGTGCCAGCAGTGACTCACCGACAGCTCCACGTCATCAGCCCCAGCATTTT. This gives the protein CASSDSPTAPRHQPQHF.

The J gene is TRBJ2-7, the V gene TRBV10-1; possible D gene TRBD1, 6 bases. The germline V gene encodes CDR1 WNHNN and CDR2 SYGVQD (reference sequence). V was cut by 3 bases and J by 3 bases, with 15 bases left in between. The CDR3 is made up of 15 amino acids. Here the CDR3 DNA reads TGCGCCAGCAGTGATTCTGACAGGAACTACTACGAGCAGTACTTC. Amino acids: CASSDSDRNYYEQYF.

The chain has TRBV14 and TRBJ2-2; D not resolved. Germline V CDR1 and CDR2: SGHDN, FVKESK. This CDR3 region has 14 residues. V lost 2 bases and J lost 3, with 7 bases in between. As DNA, the CDR3 is TGTGCCAGCAGCCAAATTGGAGACACCGGGGAGCTGTTTTTT. The encoded protein is CASSQIGDTGELFF.